This T cell receptor (beta chain) was sequenced during a study of CD8 T cells in ankylosing spondylitis (dated by TCRdb to about 2017). Looking at the study overall: T cell receptor beta repertoires were profiled in healthy donors and ankylosing spondylitis patients so that disease-linked TCR variants could be found. The whole study cohort included 90 to 120 healthy donors and about two dozen ankylosing spondylitis patients. Peripheral blood was sampled, and synovial fluid was also collected from ankylosing spondylitis patients. What the work shows at the level of the full study, not this receptor alone: Blood from ankylosing spondylitis patients appeared to be characterized by a TCR beta motif made up of eight highly homologous amino acid variants. Some motif variants were previously reported in synovial fluid and blood of reactive arthritis patients, suggesting common disease-initiation mechanisms. According to the report, matched synovial fluid samples from ankylosing spondylitis patients were significantly enriched for the disease-linked clones. The disease-linked clones had a CD8+ phenotype and were found at relatively low frequencies in peripheral blood.

A note on this clonotype: What this receptor recognizes is not known. It has no much larger one-base neighbor in the sample; base qualities were not kept.

Sequencing instrument: Illumina HiSeq 2500. Quantitative 5'-RACE with molecular barcodes was the method used to prepare the TCR beta libraries. Per the original workflow: Disease-linked TCR variants were identified with a new computational method built on a probabilistic model of VDJ rearrangement. TCRdb handled the public reads itself, with Q25 trimming in fastp and clone calling in MiXCR, and kept productive beta chains. Identical CDR3 protein sequences are pooled into one entry, listed with their most common genes and DNA. TCRdb, not the authors, supplied the V and J calls. This sample has under 950,000 distinct CDR3 sequences in its table, and 19% of those were observed once. Clones ranked in the top ten supply around 19% of the sample. The clonotype originates from a male donor with ankylosing spondylitis. The sequenced sample consisted of blood, either unsorted or a sorted T cell fraction (not recorded which).

The CDR3 region reads CASSAPGGDAGEQYF. The DNA sequence is TGTGCCAGCAGCGCGCCGGGGGGGGATGCTGGCGAGCAGTACTTC. Recombination connected TRBV7-9 to TRBJ2-7; the junction holds 8 bases that match TRBD2. Reading the germline V gene (reference sequence) gives CDR1 SEHNR and CDR2 FQNEAQ. The germline V end is reduced by 5 bases and the J end by 6 bases; junction bases left unmatched: 12. Inclusive of the bounding cysteine and phenylalanine, the CDR3 is 15 residues long. Only CDR3 DNA remains: 45 bases, in frame from the first base.